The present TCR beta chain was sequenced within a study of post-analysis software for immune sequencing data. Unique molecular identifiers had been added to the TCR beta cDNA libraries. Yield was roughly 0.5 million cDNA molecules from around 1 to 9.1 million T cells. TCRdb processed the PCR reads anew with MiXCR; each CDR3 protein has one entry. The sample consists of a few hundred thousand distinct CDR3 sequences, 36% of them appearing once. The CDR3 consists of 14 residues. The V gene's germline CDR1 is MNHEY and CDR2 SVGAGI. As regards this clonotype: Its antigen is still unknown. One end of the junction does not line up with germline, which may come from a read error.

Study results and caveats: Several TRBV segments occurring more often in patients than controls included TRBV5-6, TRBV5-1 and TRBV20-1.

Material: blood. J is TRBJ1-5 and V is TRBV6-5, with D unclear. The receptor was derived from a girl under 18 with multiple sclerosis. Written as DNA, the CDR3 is TGTGCCGGCAGTTATTCAACGGGGTTTCAGCCCCAGCATTTT. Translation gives CAGSYSTGFQPQHF.